This TCR beta chain stems from a study of shared T cell receptors in the human thymus. V was pared by 5 bases and J by 3 bases, with 11 bases between. The germline CDR1 and CDR2 sequences are SGHVS and FNYEAQ. This CDR3 is 13 amino acids long. The table came from immunoSEQ multiplex PCR; TCRdb's copy has only in-frame clones and leaves some out. This sample has 630,000 or so clones, with 80% to 90% found just once. This sample was shared with a second study, whose subject was human thymus T cells. This second report adds: Finnish infants who were healthy and having corrective surgery for congenital heart defects made up the donors. Thymic tissue was derived from resections collected during corrective heart surgery. Related research examined unrelated individuals and reported that their thymic repertoires overlapped highly.

The chain recombines TRBV7-6 with TRBJ2-7; D is possibly TRBD2 (6 bases). The TCR originated in a boy under three years old with a congenital heart defect. Sequencing was done on a sample of thymocytes. For the CDR3, the DNA is TGTGCCAGCAGCACCCCCGGGGGCTACGAGCAGTACTTC. This gives the protein CASSTPGGYEQYF.